Below, one T cell receptor beta chain is given with its context. Unmatched junction bases numbered 4, after V lost 0 bases and J lost 2 bases. The CDR3 has 16 amino acids. The germline V gene has CDR1 MNHEY and CDR2 SVGAGI. The data belong to a study of T cell changes during pregnancy in multiple sclerosis. Sequencing was performed with immunoSEQ multiplex PCR; in TCRdb, only in-frame clones are kept and a portion is missing. The profile shows about 130,000 clones, 90% to 98% of them singletons. Sequences were derived from peripheral blood, sampled after pregnancy. The V and J genes are TRBV6-5 and TRBJ2-1; 7 nucleotides align to TRBD1. This clonotype originated in a female donor with multiple sclerosis, enrolled in a pregnancy study. The DNA for the CDR3 is TGTGCCAGCAGTTACTCGTGGACAGGAACCTACAATGAGCAGTTCTTC. Protein: CASSYSWTGTYNEQFF.